This TCR beta chain was retrieved from a study of blood T cell repertoires in COVID-19. Turning to the study itself: Collection of acute and convalescent COVID-19 samples took place in the United States, Italy and Spain.

The protocol was immunoSEQ multiplex PCR, while the TCRdb copy is restricted to in-frame clones and leaves out a portion. The top ten clones hold roughly 12% of a sample with about 270,000 clones, 80% to 90% of them seen once. CDR1 is MNHEY, CDR2 SVGAGI, per germline. Between the trimmed V and J ends, which lost 7 bases and 5 bases, there was a span of 17 bases. The CDR3 covers 14 residues. The TCR sequence derives from a woman aged 25-40 years with COVID-19, enrolled during active disease. The genes are TRBV6-5 and TRBJ1-1; D is unclear. Material: peripheral blood. The CDR3 region has the DNA TGTGCCAGCACCCTTACGGGTATTCGAACTGAAGCTTTCTTT. The encoded protein is CASTLTGIRTEAFF.